This TCR beta chain was observed in a study of blood T cell repertoires in COVID-19. Study-wide background: The analysed material was cDNA or gDNA that came from T cells, B-cell-depleted T cells, or PBMCs.

Assay: immunoSEQ multiplex PCR; the TCRdb copy retains only in-frame clones and omits some. This sample has some 340,000 clones, with around 84% found just once. This receptor was identified in a woman younger than 30 with acute or convalescent COVID-19. Sequenced input: peripheral blood.

The CDR3 protein is CASSGQKLAKNIQYF. In DNA, the CDR3 is TGTGCCAGCAGTGGGCAGAAATTAGCCAAAAACATTCAGTACTTC. The V gene is TRBV28, the J gene TRBJ2-4, with D uncertain. CDR3 length: 15 amino acids. In germline, CDR1 is MDHEN, CDR2 SYDVKM. The germline V and J ends were trimmed by 5 bases and 0 bases, with 11 bases remaining between them. Looking up the rest from reference TRBV28 and TRBJ2-4 gives the full variable domain: DVKVTQSSRYLVKRTGEKVFLECVQDMDHENMFWYRQDPGLGLRLIYFSYDVKMKEKGDIPEGYSVSREKKERFSLILESASTNQTSMYLCASSGQKLAKNIQYFGAGTRLSVL.